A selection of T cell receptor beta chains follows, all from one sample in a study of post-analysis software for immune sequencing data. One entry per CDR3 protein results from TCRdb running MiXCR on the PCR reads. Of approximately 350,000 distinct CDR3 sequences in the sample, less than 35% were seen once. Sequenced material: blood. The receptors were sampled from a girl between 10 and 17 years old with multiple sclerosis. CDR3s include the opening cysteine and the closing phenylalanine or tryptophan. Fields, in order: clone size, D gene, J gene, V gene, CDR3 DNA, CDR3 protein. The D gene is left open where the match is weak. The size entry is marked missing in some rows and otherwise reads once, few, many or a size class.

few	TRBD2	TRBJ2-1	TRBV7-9	TGTGCCAGCAGCTTAGCAGCTAGCGGGGGCAATGAGCAGTTCTTC	CASSLAASGGNEQFF
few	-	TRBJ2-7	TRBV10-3	TGTGCCATCAGCCCCGGGACCCCTCAAGGGCAGTACTTC	CAISPGTPQGQYF
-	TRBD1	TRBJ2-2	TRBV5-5	TGTGCCAGCAGTGACAGGGGGCGGTCCACCGGGGAGCTGTTTTTT	CASSDRGRSTGELFF
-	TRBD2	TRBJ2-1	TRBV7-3	TGTGCCAGCAGCTTCCAGCCGGGGGGTGTTGATGAGCAGTTCTTC	CASSFQPGGVDEQFF
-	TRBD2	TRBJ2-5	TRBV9	TGTGCCAGCAGCGCCCGGACTAGCGGGGGATTCCAAGAGACCCAGTACTTC	CASSARTSGGFQETQYF
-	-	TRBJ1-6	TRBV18	TGTGCCAGCTCATCGCGACAGGTGTCCTATAATTCACCCCTCCACTTT	CASSSRQVSYNSPLHF
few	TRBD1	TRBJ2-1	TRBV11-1	TGTGCCAGCAGCTTATGGACAGGGCAAGAGACCCAGTTCTTC	CASSLWTGQETQFF
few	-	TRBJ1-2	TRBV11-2	TGTGCCAGCAGCCGTTCGGCTCCAGGGGAAAACTATGGCTACACCTTC	CASSRSAPGENYGYTF
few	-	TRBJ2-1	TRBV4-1	TGCGCCAGCAGCCGATTGCCGGGCTCCAATGAGCAGTTCTTC	CASSRLPGSNEQFF
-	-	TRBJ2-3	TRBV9	TGTGCCAGCAGCGTAAGCGAACTCACAGATACGCAGTATTTT	CASSVSELTDTQYF
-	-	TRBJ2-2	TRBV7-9	TGTGCCAGCAGGCCGGGACACAAGAACACCGGGGAGCTGTTTTTT	CASRPGHKNTGELFF
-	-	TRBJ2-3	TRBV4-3	TGCGCCGGCAGCCCCTCCCACGGGACAGATACGCAGTATTTT	CAGSPSHGTDTQYF
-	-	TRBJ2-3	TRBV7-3	TGTGCCAGCAGCTTACGGGGGCAGAGAGATACGCAGTATTTT	CASSLRGQRDTQYF
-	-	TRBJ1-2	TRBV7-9	TGTGCCGGCAGCCCTGTAGCAGCTAACTATGGCTACACCTTC	CAGSPVAANYGYTF
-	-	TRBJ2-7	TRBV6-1	TGTGCCGGCAGTGAAGGGATGCTTCGGGGCCTCCTCGACGAGCAGTACTTC	CAGSEGMLRGLLDEQYF
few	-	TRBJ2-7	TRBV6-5	TGTGCCAGCAGTTACGGGCTCAAAGACGAGCAGTACTTC	CASSYGLKDEQYF
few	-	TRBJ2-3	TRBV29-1	TGCAGCGTGGAAGGTCAGGAAGCAGATACGCAGTATTTT	CSVEGQEADTQYF
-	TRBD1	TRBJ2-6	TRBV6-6	TGTGCCATCAGAACCGGGACAGCTGCTGGGGCCAACGTCCTGACTTTC	CAIRTGTAAGANVLTF
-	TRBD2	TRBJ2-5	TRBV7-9	TGTGCCAGCAGTCCGGACTATAGCGGGGATCAAGAGACCCAGTACTTC	CASSPDYSGDQETQYF
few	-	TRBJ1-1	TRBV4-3	TGCGCCAGCAGCCAAGATATTCACAGAGGAGCTTTCTTT	CASSQDIHRGAFF
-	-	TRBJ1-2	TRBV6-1	TGTGCCAGCAGTGAATCTGGGGACTATGGCTACACCTTC	CASSESGDYGYTF
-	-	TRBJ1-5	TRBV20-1	TGCAGTGCTAGACGGGGGGCCCTCTCCAATCAGCCCCAGCATTTT	CSARRGALSNQPQHF
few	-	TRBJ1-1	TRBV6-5	TGTGCCAGCAGTCAACAGAACACTGAAGCTTTCTTT	CASSQQNTEAFF
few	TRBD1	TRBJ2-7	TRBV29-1	TGCAGCGCCAAGGGACAGGGATACGAGCAGTACTTC	CSAKGQGYEQYF
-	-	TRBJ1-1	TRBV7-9	TGTGCCAGCAGTTCCGCTCGTGGGAACACTGAAGCTTTCTTT	CASSSARGNTEAFF
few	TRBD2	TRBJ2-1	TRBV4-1	TGCGCCAGCAGCCAAGATGGCCTAGCGGGGTGGAATGAGCAGTTCTTC	CASSQDGLAGWNEQFF
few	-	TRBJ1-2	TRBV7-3	TGTGCCAGCAGCCTTAATGGGGCGCAGGACTATGGCTACACCTTC	CASSLNGAQDYGYTF
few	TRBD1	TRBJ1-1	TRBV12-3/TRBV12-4	TGTGCCAGCAGCCCACCACAGGGGGCGGGCACTGAAGCTTTCTTT	CASSPPQGAGTEAFF
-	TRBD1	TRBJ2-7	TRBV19	TGTGCCAGTACCCCAACGGGACAGGGCCCCCACGAGCAGTACTTC	CASTPTGQGPHEQYF
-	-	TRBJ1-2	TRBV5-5	TGTGCCAGCAGCTTGGGGTGGAGTACAGGAAACTTCTATGGCTACACCTTC	CASSLGWSTGNFYGYTF
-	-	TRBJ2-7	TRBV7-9	TGTGCCAGCAGCTACGACACCCGCTCCTACGAGCAGTACTTC	CASSYDTRSYEQYF
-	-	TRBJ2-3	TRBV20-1	TGCAGTGCTAGAGATCCTACCGGTCGGGGTAGGGATACGCAGTATTTT	CSARDPTGRGRDTQYF
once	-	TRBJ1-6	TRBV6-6	TGTGCCAGCAGTCGAGCGGGGGGACGCTCCTATAATTCACCCCTCCACTTT	CASSRAGGRSYNSPLHF
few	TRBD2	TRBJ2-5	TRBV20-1	TGCAGTGCTAGAGATCCCCTAGCGGGGGGGCCTGCGGAGACCCAGTACTTC	CSARDPLAGGPAETQYF